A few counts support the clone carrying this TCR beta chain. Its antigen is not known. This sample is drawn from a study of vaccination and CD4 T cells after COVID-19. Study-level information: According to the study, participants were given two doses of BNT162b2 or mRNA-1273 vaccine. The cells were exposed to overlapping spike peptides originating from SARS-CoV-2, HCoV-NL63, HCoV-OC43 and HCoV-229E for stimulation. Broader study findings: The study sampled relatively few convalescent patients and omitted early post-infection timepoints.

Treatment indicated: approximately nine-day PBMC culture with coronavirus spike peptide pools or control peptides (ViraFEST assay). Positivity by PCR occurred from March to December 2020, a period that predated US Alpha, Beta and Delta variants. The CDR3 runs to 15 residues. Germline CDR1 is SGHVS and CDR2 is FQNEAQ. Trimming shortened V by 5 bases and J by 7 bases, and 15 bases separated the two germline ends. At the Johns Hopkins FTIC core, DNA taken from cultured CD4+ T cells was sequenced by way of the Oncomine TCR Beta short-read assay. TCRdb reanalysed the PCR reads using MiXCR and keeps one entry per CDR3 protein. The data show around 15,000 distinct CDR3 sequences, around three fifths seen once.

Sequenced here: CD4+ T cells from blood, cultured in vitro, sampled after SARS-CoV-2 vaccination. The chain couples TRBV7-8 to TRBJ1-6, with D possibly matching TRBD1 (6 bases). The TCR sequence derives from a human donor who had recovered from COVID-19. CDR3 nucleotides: TGTGCCAGCAGCCGGGGCGGGACAAGGAATTCACCCCTCCACTTT. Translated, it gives CASSRGGTRNSPLHF.